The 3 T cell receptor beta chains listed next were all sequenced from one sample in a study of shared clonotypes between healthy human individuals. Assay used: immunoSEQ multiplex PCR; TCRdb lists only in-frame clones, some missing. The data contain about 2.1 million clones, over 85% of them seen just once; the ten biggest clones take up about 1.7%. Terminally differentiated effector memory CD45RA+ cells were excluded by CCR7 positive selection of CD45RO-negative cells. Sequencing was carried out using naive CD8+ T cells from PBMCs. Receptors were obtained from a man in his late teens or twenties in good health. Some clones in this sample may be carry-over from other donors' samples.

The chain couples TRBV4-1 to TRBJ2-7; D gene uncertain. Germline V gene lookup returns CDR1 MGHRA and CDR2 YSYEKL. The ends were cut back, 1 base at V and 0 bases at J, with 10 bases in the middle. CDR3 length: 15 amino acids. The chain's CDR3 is CASSQGKHGSYEQYF. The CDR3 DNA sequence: TGCGCCAGCAGCCAAGGGAAACACGGCTCCTACGAGCAGTACTTC.

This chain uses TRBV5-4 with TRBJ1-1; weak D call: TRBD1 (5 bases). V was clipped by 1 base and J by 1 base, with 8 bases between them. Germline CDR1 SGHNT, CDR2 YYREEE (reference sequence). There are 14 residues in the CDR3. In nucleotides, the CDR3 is TGTGCCAGCAGCTTGCTAGGACAGAACACTGAAGCTTTCTTT. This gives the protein CASSLLGQNTEAFF.

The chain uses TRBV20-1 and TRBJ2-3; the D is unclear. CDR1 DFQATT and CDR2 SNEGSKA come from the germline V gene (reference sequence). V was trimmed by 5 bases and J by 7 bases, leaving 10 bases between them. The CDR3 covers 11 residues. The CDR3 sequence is CSAPRVYTQYF. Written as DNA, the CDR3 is TGCAGTGCTCCTAGGGTATATACGCAGTATTTT.